This T cell receptor beta chain was found in a study of cytomegalovirus exposure and HLA in healthy donors. Across the study: Out of 150 million to 200 million T cells, an earlier analysis found about 120 million unique TCR beta sequences in total.

60 Vbeta and 13 Jbeta primers were used in PCR. Profiling relied on immunoSEQ multiplex PCR, and the TCRdb table lists in-frame clones only, not all of them. Its table lists about 160,000 clones. Unmatched junction bases numbered 12, after V lost 0 bases and J lost 6 bases. The CDR3 length is 17 residues. Germline V gives CDR1 MNHEY, CDR2 SMNVEV (reference sequence). The chain couples TRBV27 to TRBJ1-2; TRBD1 agrees at 8 bases. The sequencing input was PBMCs. This TCR was recovered from a woman between 45 and 60 years old in good health and CMV-seronegative. The CDR3 bases are TGTGCCAGCAGTTTATCGATCGTGAACAGGGGGGATCATGGCTACACCTTC. Translated: CASSLSIVNRGDHGYTF.